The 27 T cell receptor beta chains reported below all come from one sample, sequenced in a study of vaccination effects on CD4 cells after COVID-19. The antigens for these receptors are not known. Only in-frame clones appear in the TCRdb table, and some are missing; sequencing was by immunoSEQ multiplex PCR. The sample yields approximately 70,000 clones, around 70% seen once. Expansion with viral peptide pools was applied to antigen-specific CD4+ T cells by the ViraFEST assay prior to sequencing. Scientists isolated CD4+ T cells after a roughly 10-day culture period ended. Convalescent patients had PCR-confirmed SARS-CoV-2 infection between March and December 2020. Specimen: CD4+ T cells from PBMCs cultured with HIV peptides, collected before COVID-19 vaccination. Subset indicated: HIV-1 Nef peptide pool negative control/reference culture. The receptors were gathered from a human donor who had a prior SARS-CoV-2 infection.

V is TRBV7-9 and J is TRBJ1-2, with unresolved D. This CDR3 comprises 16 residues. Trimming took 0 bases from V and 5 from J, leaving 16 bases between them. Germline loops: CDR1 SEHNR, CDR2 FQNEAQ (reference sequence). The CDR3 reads CASSLAHGPLGYGYTF. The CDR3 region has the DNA TGTGCCAGCAGCTTAGCGCACGGACCCCTAGGTTATGGCTACACCTTC.

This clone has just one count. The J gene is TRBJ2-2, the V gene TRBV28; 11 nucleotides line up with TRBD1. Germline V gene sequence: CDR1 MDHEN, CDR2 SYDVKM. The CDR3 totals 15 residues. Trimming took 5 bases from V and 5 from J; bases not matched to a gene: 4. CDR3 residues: CASSHGTGGTGELFF. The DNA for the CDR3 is TGTGCCAGCAGTCACGGGACAGGGGGAACCGGGGAGCTGTTTTTT.

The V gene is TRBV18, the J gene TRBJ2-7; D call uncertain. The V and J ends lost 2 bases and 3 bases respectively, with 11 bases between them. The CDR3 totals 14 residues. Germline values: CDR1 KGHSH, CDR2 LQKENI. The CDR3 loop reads CASSPIETSYEQYF. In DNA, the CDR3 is TGTGCCAGCTCACCAATTGAGACCAGCTACGAGCAGTACTTC.

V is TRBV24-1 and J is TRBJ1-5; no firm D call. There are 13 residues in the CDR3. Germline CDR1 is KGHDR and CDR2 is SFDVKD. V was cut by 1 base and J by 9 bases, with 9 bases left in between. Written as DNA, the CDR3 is TGTGCCACCAGTGATTTCGGGGAGGGGCCCCAGCATTTT. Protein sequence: CATSDFGEGPQHF.

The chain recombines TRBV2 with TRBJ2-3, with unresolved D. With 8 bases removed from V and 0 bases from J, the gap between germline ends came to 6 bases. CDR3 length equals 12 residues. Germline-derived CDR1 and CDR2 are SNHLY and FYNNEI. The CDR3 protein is CASGTSTDTQYF. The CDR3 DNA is TGTGCCAGCGGTACTAGCACAGATACGCAGTATTTT.

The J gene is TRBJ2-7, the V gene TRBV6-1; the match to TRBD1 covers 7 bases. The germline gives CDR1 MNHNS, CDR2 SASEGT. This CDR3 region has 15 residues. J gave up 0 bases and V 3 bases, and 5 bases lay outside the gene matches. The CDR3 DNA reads TGTGCCAGCAGTGAGGGGACAGCCTTCTCCTACGAGCAGTACTTC. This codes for CASSEGTAFSYEQYF.

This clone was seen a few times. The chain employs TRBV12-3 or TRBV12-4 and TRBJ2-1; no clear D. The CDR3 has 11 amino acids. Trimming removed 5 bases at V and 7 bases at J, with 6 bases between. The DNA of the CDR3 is TGTGCCAGCAGTGGTAGGAATGAGCAGTTCTTC. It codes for CASSGRNEQFF.

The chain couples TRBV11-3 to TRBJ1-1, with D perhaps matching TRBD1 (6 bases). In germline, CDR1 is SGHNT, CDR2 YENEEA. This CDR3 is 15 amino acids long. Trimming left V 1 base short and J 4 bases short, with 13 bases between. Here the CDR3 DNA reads TGTGCCAGCAGCTTAGGTAGGGGGGACGGCACTGAAGCTTTCTTT. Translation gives CASSLGRGDGTEAFF.

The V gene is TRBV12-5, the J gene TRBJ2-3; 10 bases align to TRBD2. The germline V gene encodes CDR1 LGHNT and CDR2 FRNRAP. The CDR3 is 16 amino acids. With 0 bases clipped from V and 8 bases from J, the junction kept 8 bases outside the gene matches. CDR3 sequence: CASGLVRTSGSGTQYF. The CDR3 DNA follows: TGTGCTAGTGGTTTGGTACGGACTAGCGGTTCGGGTACGCAGTATTTT.

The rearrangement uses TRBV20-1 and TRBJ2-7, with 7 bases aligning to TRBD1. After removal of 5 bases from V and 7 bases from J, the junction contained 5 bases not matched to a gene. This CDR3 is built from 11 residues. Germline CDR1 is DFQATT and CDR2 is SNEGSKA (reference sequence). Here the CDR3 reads CSASRGSEQYF. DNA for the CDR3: TGCAGTGCTTCCAGGGGGAGTGAGCAGTACTTC.

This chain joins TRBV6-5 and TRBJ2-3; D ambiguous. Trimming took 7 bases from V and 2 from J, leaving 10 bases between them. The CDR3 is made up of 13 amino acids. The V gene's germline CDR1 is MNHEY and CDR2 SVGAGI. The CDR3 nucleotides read TGTGCCAGCAAGCTGGGCACCACAGATACGCAGTATTTT. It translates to CASKLGTTDTQYF.

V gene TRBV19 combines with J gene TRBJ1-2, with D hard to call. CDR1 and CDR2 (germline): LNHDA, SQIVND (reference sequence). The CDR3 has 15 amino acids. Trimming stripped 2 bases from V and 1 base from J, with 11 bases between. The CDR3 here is CASSIFGFVNYGYTF. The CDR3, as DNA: TGTGCCAGTAGTATATTCGGGTTTGTTAACTATGGCTACACCTTC.

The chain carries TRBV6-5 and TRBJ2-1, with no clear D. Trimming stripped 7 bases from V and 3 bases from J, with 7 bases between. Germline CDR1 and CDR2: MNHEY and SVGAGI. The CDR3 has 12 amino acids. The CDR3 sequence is CASTDGYNEQFF. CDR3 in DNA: TGTGCCAGCACCGACGGCTACAATGAGCAGTTCTTC.

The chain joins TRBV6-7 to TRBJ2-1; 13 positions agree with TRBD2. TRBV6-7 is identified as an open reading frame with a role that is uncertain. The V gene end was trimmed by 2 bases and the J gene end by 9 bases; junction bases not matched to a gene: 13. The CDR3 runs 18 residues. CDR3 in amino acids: CASSYPTLLAGGPFEQFF. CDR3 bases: TGTGCCAGCAGTTACCCAACCCTACTAGCGGGAGGGCCGTTTGAGCAGTTCTTC.

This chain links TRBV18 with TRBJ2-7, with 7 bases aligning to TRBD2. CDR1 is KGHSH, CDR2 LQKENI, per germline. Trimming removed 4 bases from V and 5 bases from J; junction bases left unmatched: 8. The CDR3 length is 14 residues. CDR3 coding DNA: TGTGCCAGCTCACGGGCGGGGGTAGTCCACGAGCAGTACTTC. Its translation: CASSRAGVVHEQYF.

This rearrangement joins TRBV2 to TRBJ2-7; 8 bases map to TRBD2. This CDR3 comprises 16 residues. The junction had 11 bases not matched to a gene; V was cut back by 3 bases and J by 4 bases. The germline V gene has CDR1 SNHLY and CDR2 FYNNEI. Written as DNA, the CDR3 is TGTGCCAGCAGTGACCCGGGGGGGGTCCACGGGTACGAGCAGTACTTC. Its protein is CASSDPGGVHGYEQYF. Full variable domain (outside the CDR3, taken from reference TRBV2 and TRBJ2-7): EPEVTQTPSHQVTQMGQEVILRCVPISNHLYFYWYRQILGQKVEFLVSFYNNEISEKSEIFDDQFSVERPDGSNFTLKIRSTKLEDSAMYFCASSDPGGVHGYEQYFGPGTRLTVT.

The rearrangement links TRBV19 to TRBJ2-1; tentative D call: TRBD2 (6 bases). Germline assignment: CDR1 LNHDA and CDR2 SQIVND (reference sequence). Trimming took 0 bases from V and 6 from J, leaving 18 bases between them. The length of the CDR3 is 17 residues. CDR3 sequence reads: CASSIDHGGAYGNEQFF. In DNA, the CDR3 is TGTGCCAGTAGTATAGATCACGGGGGTGCTTATGGCAATGAGCAGTTCTTC.

Written as DNA, the CDR3 is TGTGCCAGCAGCGTAGAGGTCACCGGGGAGCTGTTTTTT. This sequence encodes CASSVEVTGELFF. This chain connects TRBV9 to TRBJ2-2, with D hard to call. CDR1 and CDR2 (germline): SGDLS, YYNGEE. This CDR3 region has 13 residues. V was trimmed by 0 bases and J by 4 bases, leaving 4 bases between them. Full variable domain (outside the CDR3, taken from reference TRBV9 and TRBJ2-2): DSGVTQTPKHLITATGQRVTLRCSPRSGDLSVYWYQQSLDQGLQFLIQYYNGEERAKGNILERFSAQQFPDLHSELNLSSLELGDSALYFCASSVEVTGELFFGEGSRLTVL.

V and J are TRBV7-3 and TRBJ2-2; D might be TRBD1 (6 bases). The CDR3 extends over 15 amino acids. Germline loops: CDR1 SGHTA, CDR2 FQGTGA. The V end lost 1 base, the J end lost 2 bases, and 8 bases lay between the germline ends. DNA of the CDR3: TGTGCCAGCAGCTTAAGACAGGCTAACACCGGGGAGCTGTTTTTT. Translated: CASSLRQANTGELFF.

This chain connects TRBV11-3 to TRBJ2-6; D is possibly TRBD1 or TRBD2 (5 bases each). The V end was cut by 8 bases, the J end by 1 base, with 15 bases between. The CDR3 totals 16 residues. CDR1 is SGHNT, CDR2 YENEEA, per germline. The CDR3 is CASYGTQSSGANVLTF. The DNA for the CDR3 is TGTGCCAGCTACGGGACGCAGTCGTCTGGGGCCAACGTCCTGACTTTC.

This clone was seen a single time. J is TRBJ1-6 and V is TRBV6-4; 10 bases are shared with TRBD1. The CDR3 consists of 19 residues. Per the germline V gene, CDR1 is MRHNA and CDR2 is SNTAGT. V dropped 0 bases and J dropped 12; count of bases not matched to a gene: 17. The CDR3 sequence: CASSDSKKDRGNFGGPLHF. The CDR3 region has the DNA TGTGCCAGCAGTGACTCGAAAAAGGACAGGGGGAATTTTGGGGGACCCCTCCACTTT.

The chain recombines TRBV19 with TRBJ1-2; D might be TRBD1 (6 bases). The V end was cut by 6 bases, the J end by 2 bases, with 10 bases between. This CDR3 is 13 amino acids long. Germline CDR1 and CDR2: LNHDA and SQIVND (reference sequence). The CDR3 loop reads CASSWTANYGYTF. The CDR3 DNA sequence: TGTGCCAGTAGCTGGACAGCGAACTATGGCTACACCTTC.

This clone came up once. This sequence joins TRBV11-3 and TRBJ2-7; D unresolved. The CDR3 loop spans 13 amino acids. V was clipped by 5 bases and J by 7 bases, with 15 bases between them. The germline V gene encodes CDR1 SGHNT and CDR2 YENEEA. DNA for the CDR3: TGTGCCAGCAGCACAAGAAGGGTCAGGGAGCAGTACTTC. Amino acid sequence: CASSTRRVREQYF.

The CDR3 DNA is TGTGCCAGCAGCTTCCAGGGGGTTACTGAAGCTTTCTTT. It codes for CASSFQGVTEAFF. The chain links TRBV7-8 to TRBJ1-1; 7 bases map to TRBD1. V was pared by 3 bases and J by 5 bases, with 3 bases of the junction left unmatched. The CDR3 is made up of 13 amino acids. Per germline, CDR1 SGHVS and CDR2 FQNEAQ.

The CDR3 bases are TGTGCCAGCAGTTTAAGGGGGCCTTGGGAAAAACTGTTTTTT. Translating gives CASSLRGPWEKLFF. The V gene is TRBV28, the J gene TRBJ1-4; 7 bases are a match to TRBD1. This CDR3 region has 14 residues. Germline V gene lookup returns CDR1 MDHEN and CDR2 SYDVKM. Trimming removed 2 bases from V and 8 bases from J; junction bases left unmatched: 5.

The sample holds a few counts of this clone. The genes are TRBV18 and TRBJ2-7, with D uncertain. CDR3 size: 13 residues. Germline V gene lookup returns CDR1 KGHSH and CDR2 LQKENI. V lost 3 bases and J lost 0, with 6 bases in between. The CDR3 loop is CASSPDSSYEQYF. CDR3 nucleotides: TGTGCCAGCTCACCGGATAGCTCCTACGAGCAGTACTTC.

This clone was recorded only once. The CDR3 nucleotides read TGTGCCAGCAGCCTTGGACTAGCCTCCGAGACCCAGTACTTC. Amino acid sequence: CASSLGLASETQYF. The chain has TRBV7-2 and TRBJ2-5; TRBD2 matches 8 bases. There are 14 residues in the CDR3. CDR1 is SGHTA and CDR2 is FQGNSA in the germline V gene. With V trimmed by 5 bases and J by 5 bases, 7 bases remained unmatched.